Described below is a single T cell receptor beta chain sequence and its context. Its target is not known. Within the sample, other DNA sequences also encode this same CDR3. The data stem from a study of PD-1 blockade in mismatch repair-deficient tumors. Overall study context: Enrolled about 2012-2016, patients had progressing, pretreated mismatch repair-deficient cancers of 12 types.

There are 16 residues in the CDR3. The V end lost 3 bases, the J end lost 3 bases, and 16 bases lay between the germline ends. CDR1 and CDR2 (germline): LGHNA, YNFKEQ. TCRs were sequenced from three patients responding to pembrolizumab. The assay was immunoSEQ multiplex PCR, and TCRdb's table has in-frame clones only and misses some. The sample yields over 100,000 clones, over 60% seen once. Study-wide results and limits: Tumor-resident clones, often absent from pretreatment blood, expanded after pembrolizumab and then contracted.

The input for sequencing was peripheral blood, taken around 60 weeks after starting pembrolizumab. This receptor was identified in an adult with mismatch repair-deficient cancer. This chain uses TRBV4-2 with TRBJ2-3; D may be TRBD1 (7 bases). In DNA, the CDR3 is TGTGCCAGCAGCCAGGGGCGGACAGGAGGGACAGATACGCAGTATTTT. Amino acid sequence: CASSQGRTGGTDTQYF.